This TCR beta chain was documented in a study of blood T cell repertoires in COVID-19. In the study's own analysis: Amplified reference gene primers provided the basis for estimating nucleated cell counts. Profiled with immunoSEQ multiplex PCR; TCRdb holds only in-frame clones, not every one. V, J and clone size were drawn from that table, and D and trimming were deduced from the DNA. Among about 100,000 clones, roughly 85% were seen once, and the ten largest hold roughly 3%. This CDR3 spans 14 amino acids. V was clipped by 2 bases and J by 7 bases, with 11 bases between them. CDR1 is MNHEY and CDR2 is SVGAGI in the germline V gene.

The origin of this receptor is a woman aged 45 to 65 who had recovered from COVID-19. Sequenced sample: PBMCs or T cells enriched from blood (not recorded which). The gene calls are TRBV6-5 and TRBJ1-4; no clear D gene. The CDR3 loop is CASSYGGLSEKLFF. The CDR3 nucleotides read TGTGCCAGCAGTTACGGCGGCTTGAGTGAAAAACTGTTTTTT.